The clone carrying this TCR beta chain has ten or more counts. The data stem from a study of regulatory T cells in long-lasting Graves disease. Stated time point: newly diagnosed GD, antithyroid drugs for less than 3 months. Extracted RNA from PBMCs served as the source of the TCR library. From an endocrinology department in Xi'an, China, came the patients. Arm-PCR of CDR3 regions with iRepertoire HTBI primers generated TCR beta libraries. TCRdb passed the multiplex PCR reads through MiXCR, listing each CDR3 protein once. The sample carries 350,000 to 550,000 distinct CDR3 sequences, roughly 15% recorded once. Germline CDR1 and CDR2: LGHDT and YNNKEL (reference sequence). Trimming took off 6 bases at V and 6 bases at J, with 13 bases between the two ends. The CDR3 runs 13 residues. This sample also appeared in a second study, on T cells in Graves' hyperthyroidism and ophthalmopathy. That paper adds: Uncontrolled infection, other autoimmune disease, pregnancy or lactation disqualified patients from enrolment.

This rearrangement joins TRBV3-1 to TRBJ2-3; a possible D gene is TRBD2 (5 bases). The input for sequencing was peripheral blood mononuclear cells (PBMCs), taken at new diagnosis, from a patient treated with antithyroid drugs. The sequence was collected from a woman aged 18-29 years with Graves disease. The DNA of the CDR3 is TGTGCCAGCAGTTTAGCGTTGGGGGATACGCAGTATTTT. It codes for CASSLALGDTQYF.